This TCR beta chain was documented in a study of read filtering for tumor transcriptome and immune sequencing. This library used roughly 0.4 ug RNA and molecular barcoded adaptors spanning alpha/delta and beta/gamma chains. TCRdb reanalysed the reads using MiXCR and keeps one entry per CDR3 protein. In the table there are over 80,000 distinct CDR3 sequences, approximately 13% of which are singletons. Many counts were recorded for this clonotype. The source is a donor aged 40 or over with multiple myeloma. The specimen was a population of CD138-negative cells sorted from bone marrow.

CDR3 loop: CASSRYVYEQFF. The CDR3 nucleotides are TGTGCCAGCAGCCGATACGTCTATGAGCAGTTCTTC. The chain uses TRBV11-3 and TRBJ2-1; no clear D gene. Trimming stripped 5 bases from V and 8 bases from J, with 10 bases between. The CDR3 length is 12 residues. CDR1 and CDR2 from the germline V gene are SGHNT and YENEEA.